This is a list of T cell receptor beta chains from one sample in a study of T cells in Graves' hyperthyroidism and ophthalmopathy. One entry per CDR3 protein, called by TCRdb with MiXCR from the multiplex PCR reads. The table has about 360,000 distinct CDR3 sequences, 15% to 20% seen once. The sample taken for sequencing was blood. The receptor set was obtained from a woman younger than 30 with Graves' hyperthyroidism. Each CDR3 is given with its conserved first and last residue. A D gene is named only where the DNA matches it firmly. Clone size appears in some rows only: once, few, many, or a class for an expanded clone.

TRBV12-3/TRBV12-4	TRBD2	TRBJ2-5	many	TGTGCCAGCAGTTCGATCGGACTAGCGGGCCCTCAAGAGACCCAGTACTTC	CASSSIGLAGPQETQYF
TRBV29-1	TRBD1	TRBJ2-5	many	TGCAGCGTTGAAGGGGACAGCGGAAAAGAGACCCAGTACTTC	CSVEGDSGKETQYF
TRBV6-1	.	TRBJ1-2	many	TGTGCCAGCAGTGAAGGACTTTACTATGGCTACACCTTC	CASSEGLYYGYTF
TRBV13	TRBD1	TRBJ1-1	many	TGTGCCAGCAGCGACCGGGACAGGGGTGATCGAGGGGCTGAAGCTTTCTTT	CASSDRDRGDRGAEAFF
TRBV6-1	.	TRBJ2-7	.	TGCGCCAGCAGCCAAGTGGGCAGAACCTACGAGCAGTACTTC	CASSQVGRTYEQYF
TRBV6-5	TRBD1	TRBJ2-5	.	TGTGCCAGCAGTTACGACAGGGTGGATGAGACCCAGTACTTC	CASSYDRVDETQYF
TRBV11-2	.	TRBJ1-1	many	TGTGCCAGCAGCTTGGAGGTCGCGAACACTGAAGCTTTCTTT	CASSLEVANTEAFF
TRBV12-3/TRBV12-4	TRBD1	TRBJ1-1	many	TGTGCCAGCAGTGGGACAGTCCTCGCCACTGAAGCTTTCTTT	CASSGTVLATEAFF
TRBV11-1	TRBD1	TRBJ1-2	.	TGTGCCAGCAGCTGGGACTTGGACAGGGGCCCTTATGGCTACACCTTC	CASSWDLDRGPYGYTF
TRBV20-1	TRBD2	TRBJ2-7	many	TGCAGTGCTAGACGGCGGGGGGAGTCCTACGAGCAGTACTTC	CSARRRGESYEQYF
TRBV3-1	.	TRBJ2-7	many	TGTGCCAGCAGCCAAGAGGGGCACGAGCAGTACTTC	CASSQEGHEQYF
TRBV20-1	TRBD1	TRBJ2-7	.	TGCAGTGCTGATGACAGGGCCACCTACGAGCAGTACTTC	CSADDRATYEQYF
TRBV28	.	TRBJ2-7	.	TGTGCCAGCAGCTCTTCTGCCGGGAGCTCCTACGAGCAGTACTTC	CASSSSAGSSYEQYF
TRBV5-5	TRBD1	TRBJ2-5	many	TGTGCCAGCAGCTTGGCCACGGGACAGGGAGCGGAGACCCAGTACTTC	CASSLATGQGAETQYF
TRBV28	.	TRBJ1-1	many	TGTGCCAGCAGTTTGGTCGTTGGTCGGGGCCCTGAAGCTTTCTTT	CASSLVVGRGPEAFF